The rows below give T cell receptor beta chains drawn from one sample of a study of T cell responses to AZD1222 COVID-19 vaccine. Sequencing used immunoSEQ multiplex PCR; TCRdb keeps in-frame clones, though not all of them. The repertoire has about 150,000 clones, roughly 92% of them found once; the top ten carry 1.5% to 2%. Sequencing was performed on peripheral blood, taken on day 0 of AZD1222 vaccination. These TCRs come from an adult in good health. CDR3s include the opening cysteine and the closing phenylalanine or tryptophan. Fields, in order: CDR3 protein, CDR3 DNA, J gene, CDR3 length, D gene, clone size, V gene. D genes are given only for firm matches. Where a row states a size, it is once, few, many or the class of an expanded clone; other rows omit it.

CDR3 protein: CAWSFPPRLSYTGELFF
CDR3 DNA: TGTGCCTGGAGTTTCCCGCCAAGGTTAAGTTACACCGGGGAGCTGTTTTTT
J gene: TRBJ2-2
CDR3 length: 17
D gene: -
clone size: -
V gene: TRBV30

CDR3 protein: CASSPELDTGELFF
CDR3 DNA: TGTGCCAGCTCACCAGAACTCGACACCGGGGAGCTGTTTTTT
J gene: TRBJ2-2
CDR3 length: 14
D gene: -
clone size: once
V gene: TRBV18

CDR3 protein: CASSLRVYEQYF
CDR3 DNA: TGTGCCAGTTCCCTCAGGGTCTACGAGCAGTACTTC
J gene: TRBJ2-7
CDR3 length: 12
D gene: -
clone size: -
V gene: TRBV12-3/TRBV12-4

CDR3 protein: CASSQGTSGYEQYF
CDR3 DNA: TGTGCCAGCAGCCAAGGGACTAGCGGCTACGAGCAGTACTTC
J gene: TRBJ2-7
CDR3 length: 14
D gene: TRBD2
clone size: -
V gene: TRBV3-1/TRBV3-2

CDR3 protein: CASSQDGALAGPYEQYF
CDR3 DNA: TGTGCCAGCAGCCAAGATGGGGCCTTAGCGGGGCCCTACGAGCAGTACTTC
J gene: TRBJ2-7
CDR3 length: 17
D gene: TRBD2
clone size: -
V gene: TRBV3-1/TRBV3-2

CDR3 protein: CASSLAMGEKLFF
CDR3 DNA: TGTGCCAGCAGCTTGGCCATGGGGGAAAAACTGTTTTTT
J gene: TRBJ1-4
CDR3 length: 13
D gene: -
clone size: -
V gene: TRBV5-6

CDR3 protein: CASRLMSNQPQHF
CDR3 DNA: TGTGCCAGCAGGCTCATGAGCAATCAGCCCCAGCATTTT
J gene: TRBJ1-5
CDR3 length: 13
D gene: -
clone size: -
V gene: TRBV6-5

CDR3 protein: CASSQGRSSYEQYF
CDR3 DNA: TGTGCCAGCAGCCAAGGAAGAAGCTCCTACGAGCAGTACTTC
J gene: TRBJ2-7
CDR3 length: 14
D gene: -
clone size: -
V gene: TRBV3-1/TRBV3-2

CDR3 protein: CATSRGDEQFF
CDR3 DNA: TGTGCCACATCCAGGGGGGATGAGCAGTTCTTC
J gene: TRBJ2-1
CDR3 length: 11
D gene: -
clone size: -
V gene: TRBV6-5

CDR3 protein: CASSPRETGLSGQYF
CDR3 DNA: TGTGCCAGCTCCCCGCGGGAGACAGGCCTGTCTGGGCAGTACTTC
J gene: TRBJ2-7
CDR3 length: 15
D gene: -
clone size: -
V gene: TRBV18

CDR3 protein: CASSWGTGTVNSPLHF
CDR3 DNA: TGCGCCAGCAGCTGGGGGACCGGGACAGTAAATTCACCCCTCCACTTT
J gene: TRBJ1-6
CDR3 length: 16
D gene: TRBD1
clone size: -
V gene: TRBV5-1

CDR3 protein: CASGSPSWGADGNTIYF
CDR3 DNA: TGTGCTAGTGGTTCACCCTCTTGGGGCGCTGATGGAAACACCATATATTTT
J gene: TRBJ1-3
CDR3 length: 17
D gene: -
clone size: -
V gene: TRBV12-5

CDR3 protein: CASSYSTRGRTEAFF
CDR3 DNA: TGTGCCAGCAGTTACTCGACAAGGGGGCGAACTGAAGCTTTCTTT
J gene: TRBJ1-1
CDR3 length: 15
D gene: TRBD1
clone size: -
V gene: TRBV6-5